Here is one T cell receptor (beta chain) with its context. What it binds is unknown. Distinct nucleotide sequences in the sample also encode this CDR3. TCRdb's copy holds only in-frame clones and misses some; the assay was immunoSEQ multiplex PCR. Of 150,000 or so clones in the sample, 92% were seen once. Germline CDR1 is SGHRS and CDR2 is YFSETQ. The V end lost 0 bases, the J end lost 4 bases, and 6 bases lay between the germline ends. This CDR3 has 13 amino acids. The data were obtained in a study of T cell responses to AZD1222 COVID-19 vaccine. About the study: Investigators merged groups given second doses at roughly 4 or roughly 12 weeks.

Study outcomes and limitations: Spike-specific TCRs gained breadth and depth after people received two AZD1222 doses. Along spike, vaccine-associated CD4 TCRs were found throughout, with dominance at 160-218 and 743-854.

This sequence was found in an adult in good health. This sequence joins TRBV5-1 and TRBJ2-3; either TRBD1 or TRBD2 may fit D (5 bases each). The sequencing used peripheral blood, collected on day 0 of AZD1222 vaccination. This chain's CDR3 is CASSLGGADTQYF. CDR3 DNA sequence: TGCGCCAGCAGCTTGGGAGGGGCAGATACGCAGTATTTT. The full variable domain, in which reference TRBV5-1 and TRBJ2-3 provide the parts outside the CDR3, is KAGVTQTPRYLIKTRGQQVTLSCSPISGHRSVSWYQQTPGQGLQFLFEYFSETQRNKGNFPGRFSGRQFSNSRSEMNVSTLELGDSALYLCASSLGGADTQYFGPGTRLTVL.